A selection of T cell receptor beta chains follows, all from one sample in a study of Ad26.COV2.S vaccination and SARS-CoV-2 variants. Libraries were prepared by immunoSEQ multiplex PCR; TCRdb keeps only in-frame clonotypes and omits some of them. Altogether 350,000 to 450,000 clones are present, approximately 92% being singletons, with the ten largest covering more than 1.5%. Sample: peripheral blood, taken in a trial of Ad26.COV2.S vaccine versus placebo. Receptors originate from a person aged 18 to 59 who received the Ad26.COV2.S COVID-19 vaccine or a placebo. Both conserved end residues are part of each CDR3. Each record gives: V gene, clone size, J gene, D gene, CDR3 DNA, CDR3 protein. The D gene is left open where the match is weak. Size values are once, few and many counts, or a class for expanded clones, and some rows have none.

V gene: TRBV11-2; clone size: .; J gene: TRBJ1-1; D gene: .; CDR3 DNA: TGTGCCAGCAGCCCCAGGACGGCGAACACTGAAGCTTTCTTT; CDR3 protein: CASSPRTANTEAFF
V gene: TRBV18; clone size: .; J gene: TRBJ1-3; D gene: TRBD1; CDR3 DNA: TGTGCCAGCTCAGAGGGACAGGGATACTCTGGAAACACCATATATTTT; CDR3 protein: CASSEGQGYSGNTIYF
V gene: TRBV19; clone size: .; J gene: TRBJ2-3; D gene: TRBD2; CDR3 DNA: TGTGCCAGTAGTCTCGGGGGGTTGACAGATACGCAGTATTTT; CDR3 protein: CASSLGGLTDTQYF
V gene: TRBV14; clone size: .; J gene: TRBJ2-5; D gene: .; CDR3 DNA: TGTGCCAGCAGCCGCCGTGGTACGGAGACCCAGTACTTC; CDR3 protein: CASSRRGTETQYF
V gene: TRBV13; clone size: .; J gene: TRBJ2-3; D gene: TRBD2; CDR3 DNA: TGTGCCAGCAGCTTATTACTAGCGGGGGGTCACTTCACAGATACGCAGTATTTT; CDR3 protein: CASSLLLAGGHFTDTQYF
V gene: TRBV9; clone size: once; J gene: TRBJ2-7; D gene: .; CDR3 DNA: TGTGCCAGCAGCGGCCCGGACGACTCCTACGAGCAGTACTTC; CDR3 protein: CASSGPDDSYEQYF
V gene: TRBV3-1/TRBV3-2; clone size: .; J gene: TRBJ1-2; D gene: .; CDR3 DNA: TGTGCCAGCAGCCAAGACAGGGGTGGCTACACCTTC; CDR3 protein: CASSQDRGGYTF
V gene: TRBV5-6; clone size: .; J gene: TRBJ2-5; D gene: .; CDR3 DNA: TGTGCCAGCAGCCCGGCAGGAGGAGAGACCCAGTACTTC; CDR3 protein: CASSPAGGETQYF
V gene: TRBV28; clone size: .; J gene: TRBJ2-3; D gene: TRBD2; CDR3 DNA: TGTGCCAGCAGCCCTAGCGGGGGCATCACAGATACGCAGTATTTT; CDR3 protein: CASSPSGGITDTQYF
V gene: TRBV18; clone size: .; J gene: TRBJ2-7; D gene: .; CDR3 DNA: TGTGCCAGCTCACCCGGTGAAGTGAGCTCCTACGAGCAGTACTTC; CDR3 protein: CASSPGEVSSYEQYF
V gene: TRBV27; clone size: .; J gene: TRBJ1-5; D gene: .; CDR3 DNA: TGTGCCAGCAGTTTAGGTGGGGGACTTCAGCCCCAGCATTTT; CDR3 protein: CASSLGGGLQPQHF
V gene: TRBV2; clone size: few; J gene: TRBJ1-2; D gene: TRBD1; CDR3 DNA: TGTGCCAGCAGTGAAAGGTTAAGGGACAGGGGTGAAGGCTACACCTTC; CDR3 protein: CASSERLRDRGEGYTF
V gene: TRBV5-1; clone size: .; J gene: TRBJ2-1; D gene: TRBD2; CDR3 DNA: TGCGCCAGCAGCTTTGGTAGCGGGGGGGCCGACAATGAGCAGTTCTTC; CDR3 protein: CASSFGSGGADNEQFF
V gene: TRBV4-1; clone size: .; J gene: TRBJ2-5; D gene: TRBD1; CDR3 DNA: TGCGCCAGCAGCCAAAACCGGGACAGCAGGGAGACCCAGTACTTC; CDR3 protein: CASSQNRDSRETQYF
V gene: TRBV11-2; clone size: .; J gene: TRBJ1-1; D gene: .; CDR3 DNA: TGTGCCAGCAGCTTAGATGACAGAATCAAGAACACTGAAGCTTTCTTT; CDR3 protein: CASSLDDRIKNTEAFF
V gene: TRBV5-4; clone size: .; J gene: TRBJ2-7; D gene: TRBD1; CDR3 DNA: TGTGCCAGCAGCAACCGGGACAGGAGCTACGAGCAGTACTTC; CDR3 protein: CASSNRDRSYEQYF
V gene: TRBV27; clone size: .; J gene: TRBJ2-7; D gene: .; CDR3 DNA: TGTGCCAGCAGTTTAGGTCGTCAGCTCTCCTACGAGCAGTACTTC; CDR3 protein: CASSLGRQLSYEQYF
V gene: TRBV3-1/TRBV3-2; clone size: once; J gene: TRBJ1-2; D gene: .; CDR3 DNA: TGTGCCAGCAGCCAAAACAGGGCCGCCTACTATGGCTACACCTTC; CDR3 protein: CASSQNRAAYYGYTF
V gene: TRBV5-1; clone size: once; J gene: TRBJ2-7; D gene: TRBD1; CDR3 DNA: TGCGCCAGCAGCTTCGGACAGGCATACGAGCAGTACTTC; CDR3 protein: CASSFGQAYEQYF
V gene: TRBV19; clone size: .; J gene: TRBJ2-7; D gene: .; CDR3 DNA: TGTGCCAGTAGTATGGGTCAGGACTCTACCTACGAGCAGTACTTC; CDR3 protein: CASSMGQDSTYEQYF
V gene: TRBV7-9; clone size: .; J gene: TRBJ1-2; D gene: TRBD1; CDR3 DNA: TGTGCCAGCAGCACCTGGGACAGTCTGATCTATGGCTACACCTTC; CDR3 protein: CASSTWDSLIYGYTF
V gene: TRBV18; clone size: .; J gene: TRBJ2-1; D gene: .; CDR3 DNA: TGTGCCAGCTCACCACCAGTGCGAAGGGGCAATGAGCAGTTCTTC; CDR3 protein: CASSPPVRRGNEQFF
V gene: TRBV4-3; clone size: .; J gene: TRBJ1-3; D gene: .; CDR3 DNA: TGCGCCAGCAGCCAAAGTCGGAGCATCTCTGGAAACACCATATATTTT; CDR3 protein: CASSQSRSISGNTIYF
V gene: TRBV7-9; clone size: .; J gene: TRBJ2-1; D gene: TRBD2; CDR3 DNA: TGTGCCAGCAGCTGGGGACTAGCGGGCGATGAGCAGTTCTTC; CDR3 protein: CASSWGLAGDEQFF
V gene: TRBV4-3; clone size: .; J gene: TRBJ2-3; D gene: .; CDR3 DNA: TGCGCCAGCAGCCAAGAACTGCGTTCAGATACGCAGTATTTT; CDR3 protein: CASSQELRSDTQYF
V gene: TRBV4-3; clone size: .; J gene: TRBJ2-3; D gene: TRBD1; CDR3 DNA: TGCGCCAGCAGCGCGGGACAGGCAGATACGCAGTATTTT; CDR3 protein: CASSAGQADTQYF
V gene: TRBV2; clone size: once; J gene: TRBJ2-2; D gene: .; CDR3 DNA: TGTGCCAGCCGAAACGGGGGGCGCACCGGGGAGCTGTTTTTT; CDR3 protein: CASRNGGRTGELFF
V gene: TRBV5-1; clone size: .; J gene: TRBJ1-1; D gene: .; CDR3 DNA: TGCGCCAGCAGCCCAACGGTTCGAACTGAAGCTTTCTTT; CDR3 protein: CASSPTVRTEAFF
V gene: TRBV3-1/TRBV3-2; clone size: few; J gene: TRBJ1-6; D gene: .; CDR3 DNA: TGTGCCAGCAGCCAAGATCTGAATTCACCCCTCCACTTT; CDR3 protein: CASSQDLNSPLHF
V gene: TRBV13; clone size: once; J gene: TRBJ2-2; D gene: .; CDR3 DNA: TGTGCCAGCAGCCCTGAGGGACACATAGGGACCGGGGAGCTGTTTTTT; CDR3 protein: CASSPEGHIGTGELFF
V gene: TRBV5-5; clone size: .; J gene: TRBJ2-7; D gene: TRBD1; CDR3 DNA: TGTGCCAGCACTGGACAGGGGAGCGACGAGCAGTACTTC; CDR3 protein: CASTGQGSDEQYF
V gene: TRBV14; clone size: .; J gene: TRBJ2-1; D gene: TRBD1; CDR3 DNA: TGTGCCAGCAGCCAAGCAGGGACAGGGCAGATTGAGCAGTTCTTC; CDR3 protein: CASSQAGTGQIEQFF
V gene: TRBV25-1; clone size: .; J gene: TRBJ1-2; D gene: TRBD1; CDR3 DNA: TGTGCCAGCAGTGCAAGACAGGGGATCGGCTATGGCTACACCTTC; CDR3 protein: CASSARQGIGYGYTF
V gene: TRBV2; clone size: .; J gene: TRBJ2-7; D gene: .; CDR3 DNA: TGTGCCAGCAGTGAGCGGGGGCAGGGGGCAGGCGAGCAGTACTTC; CDR3 protein: CASSERGQGAGEQYF
V gene: TRBV18; clone size: .; J gene: TRBJ1-3; D gene: .; CDR3 DNA: TGTGCCAGCTCGCCGTCAAGTGCTGGAAACACCATATATTTT; CDR3 protein: CASSPSSAGNTIYF
V gene: TRBV19; clone size: .; J gene: TRBJ1-2; D gene: .; CDR3 DNA: TGTGCCAGTAGACCACAGCCGGGATTAAACTATGGCTACACCTTC; CDR3 protein: CASRPQPGLNYGYTF
V gene: TRBV29-1; clone size: .; J gene: TRBJ2-7; D gene: .; CDR3 DNA: TGCAGCGCCCGGGGGAGGGGGCCCTACGAGCAGTACTTC; CDR3 protein: CSARGRGPYEQYF
V gene: TRBV6-5; clone size: .; J gene: TRBJ1-5; D gene: .; CDR3 DNA: TGTGCCACCTACGGTAGGGTGGACAATCAGCCCCAGCATTTT; CDR3 protein: CATYGRVDNQPQHF
V gene: TRBV27; clone size: .; J gene: TRBJ2-7; D gene: .; CDR3 DNA: TGTGCCAGCAGTTCCACGGACAGCTCCTACGAGCAGTACTTC; CDR3 protein: CASSSTDSSYEQYF
V gene: TRBV27; clone size: .; J gene: TRBJ2-3; D gene: TRBD1; CDR3 DNA: TGTGCCAGCACCGGGACAGGGAGAGCAGATACGCAGTATTTT; CDR3 protein: CASTGTGRADTQYF
V gene: TRBV5-1; clone size: .; J gene: TRBJ2-3; D gene: .; CDR3 DNA: TGCGCCAGCAGCTTGTACAGGGAAATCGCAGATACGCAGTATTTT; CDR3 protein: CASSLYREIADTQYF
V gene: TRBV23-1; clone size: .; J gene: TRBJ1-1; D gene: .; CDR3 DNA: TGCGCCAGCAGTCAATCGAGGGGCACTGAAGCTTTCTTT; CDR3 protein: CASSQSRGTEAFF
V gene: TRBV7-2; clone size: .; J gene: TRBJ2-7; D gene: .; CDR3 DNA: TGTGCCAGCAGCTTTTTGACTGACTACGAGCAGTACTTC; CDR3 protein: CASSFLTDYEQYF
V gene: TRBV4-1; clone size: .; J gene: TRBJ2-5; D gene: .; CDR3 DNA: TGCGCCAGCAGCCAAGAAGATGAACAAGAGACCCAGTACTTC; CDR3 protein: CASSQEDEQETQYF
V gene: TRBV9; clone size: .; J gene: TRBJ2-3; D gene: .; CDR3 DNA: TGTGCCAGCAGGCCACCCGGGGGTTCCACAGATACGCAGTATTTT; CDR3 protein: CASRPPGGSTDTQYF
V gene: TRBV4-1; clone size: .; J gene: TRBJ2-6; D gene: .; CDR3 DNA: TGCGCCAGCAGCCAAGAGACAAGCTCTGGGGCCAACGTCCTGACTTTC; CDR3 protein: CASSQETSSGANVLTF
V gene: TRBV15; clone size: .; J gene: TRBJ1-5; D gene: .; CDR3 DNA: TGTGCCACCAGCAGCCTACAGGGTTACAATCAGCCCCAGCATTTT; CDR3 protein: CATSSLQGYNQPQHF
V gene: TRBV6-5; clone size: once; J gene: TRBJ1-1; D gene: .; CDR3 DNA: TGTGCCAGCAGTTACGAGTTTATAGGGAAGACTGAAGCTTTCTTT; CDR3 protein: CASSYEFIGKTEAFF
V gene: TRBV28; clone size: .; J gene: TRBJ1-1; D gene: .; CDR3 DNA: TGTGCCAGCAGTTTAGGGGTTCGAACTGAAGCTTTCTTT; CDR3 protein: CASSLGVRTEAFF
V gene: TRBV7-2; clone size: .; J gene: TRBJ1-5; D gene: .; CDR3 DNA: TGTGCCAGCAGCCCCTCGGGGATGAGCAATCAGCCCCAGCATTTT; CDR3 protein: CASSPSGMSNQPQHF
V gene: TRBV10-3; clone size: .; J gene: TRBJ1-4; D gene: .; CDR3 DNA: TGTGCCACCAGCCGTACACATAATGAAAAACTGTTTTTT; CDR3 protein: CATSRTHNEKLFF